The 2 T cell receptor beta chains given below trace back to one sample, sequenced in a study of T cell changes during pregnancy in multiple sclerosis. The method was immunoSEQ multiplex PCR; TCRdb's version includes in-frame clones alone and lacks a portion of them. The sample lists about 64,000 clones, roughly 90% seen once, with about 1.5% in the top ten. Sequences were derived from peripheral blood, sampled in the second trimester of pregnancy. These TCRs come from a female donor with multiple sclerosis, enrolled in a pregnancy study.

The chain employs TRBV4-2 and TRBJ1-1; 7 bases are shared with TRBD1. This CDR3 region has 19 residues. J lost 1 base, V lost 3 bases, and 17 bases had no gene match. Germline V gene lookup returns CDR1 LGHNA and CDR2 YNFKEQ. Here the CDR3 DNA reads TGTGCCAGCAGCCAGGAACTGGTGGGGGTGACAGGGCAGAACACTGAAGCTTTCTTT. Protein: CASSQELVGVTGQNTEAFF.

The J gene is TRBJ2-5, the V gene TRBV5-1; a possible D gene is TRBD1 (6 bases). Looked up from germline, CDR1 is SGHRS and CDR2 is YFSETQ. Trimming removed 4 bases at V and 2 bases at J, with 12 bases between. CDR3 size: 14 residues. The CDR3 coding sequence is TGCGCCAGCAGCGAACCGGGACATCAAGAGACCCAGTACTTC. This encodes CASSEPGHQETQYF.